The text below deals with one T cell receptor (beta chain). Its antigen is as yet unknown. These data belong to a study of T-cell reconstitution after alpha-beta-depleted transplantation in children. General study results and limits: Several patients had high TCRbeta diversity at day 60; it came from surviving recipient T cells and thymic progenitors. Reports say that about two months after transplant, the alpha-beta T cells came out of several hundred graft clones that had expanded.

V shed 0 bases, J shed 5 bases, and the junction held 7 bases outside the gene matches. The V gene's germline CDR1 is DFQATT and CDR2 SNEGSKA (reference sequence). The CDR3 totals 16 residues. Unique molecular identifiers tagged the TCRbeta library. MiXCR was run by TCRdb on the PCR reads, yielding one entry per CDR3 protein. The sample yields approximately 400,000 distinct CDR3 sequences, roughly 15% seen once. The sample was PBMCs, mostly from graft donor cells, taken 360 days after TCRalphabeta/CD19-depleted stem cell transplant. The source of this sequence is a boy in the first two years of life who had a stem cell transplant for Wiskott-Aldrich syndrome, so the T cells may come from the graft donor. The rearrangement links TRBV20-1 to TRBJ2-3; TRBD1 matches 11 bases. CDR3 nucleotide sequence: TGCAGTGCTAGAGATCCGGGACAGGGGGGGTTAGATACGCAGTATTTT. Translating it yields CSARDPGQGGLDTQYF.